Listed below are T cell receptor beta chains from one sample, sequenced in a study of vaccination effects on CD4 cells after COVID-19. Libraries were prepared by immunoSEQ multiplex PCR; TCRdb keeps only in-frame clonotypes and omits some of them. The sample has 9,500 to 15,000 clones, about three quarters seen once. The antigens these receptors bind are not known. This specimen consisted of CD4+ T cells from PBMCs cultured with SARS-CoV-2 spike peptides, obtained after COVID-19 vaccination. These receptors originate from a human donor who received a COVID-19 vaccine. CDR3s include the opening cysteine and the closing phenylalanine or tryptophan. Each record gives: J gene, D gene, clone size, V gene, CDR3 DNA, CDR3 protein. A D gene is named only where the DNA matches it firmly. Size values are once, few and many counts, or a class for expanded clones, and some rows have none.

TRBJ2-1 . . TRBV5-1 TGCGCCAGCAGCTCCGGAAACAATGAGCAGTTCTTC CASSSGNNEQFF
TRBJ2-4 . few TRBV19 TGTGCCAGCAGGAATTTAGGGGCCAAAAACATTCAGTACTTC CASRNLGAKNIQYF
TRBJ2-5 . . TRBV7-9 TGTGCCACGCAAGGGGCGGGGGAGACCCAGTACTTC CATQGAGETQYF
TRBJ1-4 . . TRBV29-1 TGCAGCGTTGAGGTCGGCAGGGAGGGTGAAAAACTGTTTTTT CSVEVGREGEKLFF
TRBJ2-2 . . TRBV21-1 TGTGCCGGTTTACAGGGAGGAATGAATACCGGGGAGCTGTTTTTT CAGLQGGMNTGELFF
TRBJ2-7 . . TRBV19 TGTGCCAGTAGTATAGGGCCGACAGACCCTACCTACGAGCAGTACTTC CASSIGPTDPTYEQYF
TRBJ2-3 TRBD2 . TRBV28 TGTGCCAGCAGCTACAGTTTGGTACCCCCACTAGCGGGAGCGGGAGATACGCAGTATTTT CASSYSLVPPLAGAGDTQYF
TRBJ2-1 TRBD2 . TRBV19 TGTGCCAGTAGTATCAGGGGGGGACTAGCGGGTCTAGAGCAGTTCTTC CASSIRGGLAGLEQFF
TRBJ1-1 . . TRBV12-2 TGTGCAAGTCGCCCGGACGGCGAGAACACTGAAGCTTTCTTT CASRPDGENTEAFF
TRBJ1-2 . . TRBV7-2 TGTGCCAGCAGCACGCAACTGATAAACTATGGCTACACCTTC CASSTQLINYGYTF
TRBJ2-7 . . TRBV27 TGTGCCAGCAGTTCATATATGGGCACAACAGGGTACGAGCAGTACTTC CASSSYMGTTGYEQYF
TRBJ1-5 . . TRBV19 TGTGCCAGTAGTATAGGGGGGTATCTTAGCAATCAGCCCCAGCATTTT CASSIGGYLSNQPQHF
TRBJ1-1 . . TRBV25-1 TGTGCCAGCAGTGAATCGGTAATCGGGACCACTGAAGCTTTCTTT CASSESVIGTTEAFF
TRBJ2-3 . once TRBV19 TGTGCCAGTAGCGGGGTTAGCACAGATACGCAGTATTTT CASSGVSTDTQYF
TRBJ1-2 TRBD1 . TRBV7-2 TGTGCCAGCAGCCTCCTCGGGACAGTTTCTGGCTACACCTTC CASSLLGTVSGYTF
TRBJ1-2 . . TRBV12-5 TGTGCTAGTGGTCAACTCCTAACAGGAGGCTACACCTTC CASGQLLTGGYTF
TRBJ1-1 . few TRBV5-4 TGTGCCAGCAGCTTGGAACTGAACACTGAAGCTTTCTTT CASSLELNTEAFF
TRBJ1-6 . . TRBV5-1 TGCGCCAGCAGCTCGGACCCTCTATCGTCCTTCAGTAATTCACCCCTCCACTTT CASSSDPLSSFSNSPLHF
TRBJ2-2 TRBD2 medium-sized TRBV30 TGTGCCTGGAGCGGGCTAGCGGGGGCCTCGAACACCGGGGAGCTGTTTTTT CAWSGLAGASNTGELFF
TRBJ2-7 . . TRBV1 TGCACCAGCACCGAAGGGGGTTTGCGCTACGAGCAGTACTTC CTSTEGGLRYEQYF
TRBJ2-1 TRBD2 . TRBV4-1 TGCGCCAGCAGCCAACGAGAACCGGGACTAGCCTCCTACAATGAGCAGTTCTTC CASSQREPGLASYNEQFF
TRBJ1-2 . few TRBV19 TGTGCCAGTAGTGAAACAGGTCTCTCAGGCTACACCTTC CASSETGLSGYTF
TRBJ1-2 . . TRBV6-5 TGTGCCAGCAGTCGGGGTGCTAACTATGGCTACACCTTC CASSRGANYGYTF
TRBJ1-6 . few TRBV2 TGTGCCAGCAGGGGGTTTCTGGATTCACCCCTCCACTTT CASRGFLDSPLHF
TRBJ1-6 TRBD1 . TRBV28 TGTGCCAGCAGACAGGGGCGCGATTCACCCCTCCACTTT CASRQGRDSPLHF
TRBJ2-3 TRBD2 medium-sized TRBV7-2 TGTGCCAGCCGGCTGACTAGCCCCACGCAGTATTTT CASRLTSPTQYF
TRBJ2-7 TRBD1 . TRBV7-2 TGTGCCACCAGACTCGACAGGGTCGGCTACGAGCAGTACTTC CATRLDRVGYEQYF
TRBJ2-7 . once TRBV7-8 TGTGCCAGCAGCCTTCGTAGAACTGGAAGCTCCTACGAGCAGTACTTC CASSLRRTGSSYEQYF
TRBJ2-3 . . TRBV19 TGTGCCAGTAGTAGGAGGACAGATACGCAGTATTTT CASSRRTDTQYF
TRBJ1-2 . few TRBV6-5 TGTGCCAGCAGTTATAAGAGGGCTGGTGGCTACACCTTC CASSYKRAGGYTF
TRBJ1-1 TRBD1 few TRBV7-6 TGTGCCAGCAGCTTAGGGGACAGGGGATGGAACACTGAAGCTTTCTTT CASSLGDRGWNTEAFF
TRBJ1-2 . . TRBV21-1 . CASSKWVGRGASPIF
TRBJ1-2 TRBD1 . TRBV5-1 TGCGCCAGCAGCCAAGACAGGGACTATGGCTACACCTTC CASSQDRDYGYTF
TRBJ2-4 TRBD1 . TRBV4-1 TGCGCCAGCAGCCCTCGACAGGGTTACGAGCTGAACATTCAGTACTTC CASSPRQGYELNIQYF
TRBJ2-3 . . TRBV28 TGTGCCAGCAGTTCGCCGGGTCGGGCGGGGTACACAGATACGCAGTATTTT CASSSPGRAGYTDTQYF
TRBJ1-1 . . TRBV7-2 TGTGCCAGCAGCTTAGCGAGTGGAAAGGGGAACACTGAAGCTTTCTTT CASSLASGKGNTEAFF
TRBJ1-1 . few TRBV5-1 TGCGCCAGCAGCTTGGCCGCGGGCGGGACTGAAGCTTTCTTT CASSLAAGGTEAFF
TRBJ2-1 . . TRBV27 TGTGCCAGCAGTACGGAAATGGGCGGACGTTACAATGAGCAGTTCTTC CASSTEMGGRYNEQFF
TRBJ2-5 TRBD2 . TRBV18 TGTGCCAGCTCGCGTTACACGACTAGCGGTAAAGAGACCCAGTACTTC CASSRYTTSGKETQYF
TRBJ1-2 . . TRBV7-2 TGTGCCAGCAGCTTAGGTGGGGGGGGTGGCTACACCTTC CASSLGGGGGYTF
TRBJ1-2 . medium-sized TRBV30 TGTGCCTGGAGTGTTTCCAAGACTCTTTACTATGGCTACACCTTC CAWSVSKTLYYGYTF
TRBJ1-1 TRBD1 . TRBV3-1/TRBV3-2 TGTGCCAGCAGCCAGAGCCAGGGGGGAACTGAAGCTTTCTTT CASSQSQGGTEAFF
TRBJ1-6 . medium-sized TRBV6-5 TGTGCCATCAAGATCGACAATTCGAATTCACCCCTCCACTTT CAIKIDNSNSPLHF
TRBJ2-1 . . TRBV7-9 TGTGCCAGCAGCTTGCCGGGGGCCAATGAGCAGTTCTTC CASSLPGANEQFF
TRBJ2-5 TRBD2 . TRBV5-1 TGCGCCAGCAGCTTGGCCTCGGGGGGATTAGGGGAGACCCAGTACTTC CASSLASGGLGETQYF
TRBJ1-6 TRBD1 . TRBV28 TGTGCCAGCAGTTCCAACAGGGGGCTGTATTCACCCCTCCACTTT CASSSNRGLYSPLHF
TRBJ1-2 TRBD1 . TRBV5-1 TGCGCCAGCAGCCAGGGACAGGAAAACTATGGCTACACCTTC CASSQGQENYGYTF
TRBJ2-1 . . TRBV6-6 TGTGCCAGCAGGGCCGGGACTGGAGGCAATGAGCAGTTCTTC CASRAGTGGNEQFF
TRBJ1-3 . . TRBV6-9 TGTGCCGAGCCAAGGACAAGAGGAAACACCATATATTTT CAEPRTRGNTIYF
TRBJ2-3 . . TRBV7-2 TGTGCCAGCAGCTTCGGGGGATCGGGCACAGATACGCAGTATTTT CASSFGGSGTDTQYF
TRBJ2-2 TRBD1 . TRBV19 TGTGCCAGTAGGGACAGGACGAACACCGGGGAGCTGTTTTTT CASRDRTNTGELFF
TRBJ2-2 . . TRBV5-8 TGTGCCAGCATCCTGCTCGTGAACACCGGGGAGCTGTTTTTT CASILLVNTGELFF
TRBJ1-2 . . TRBV7-2 TGTGCCAGCAGCTTAGCGTCCTTTGGTGGCTACACCTTC CASSLASFGGYTF
TRBJ2-1 . . TRBV6-5 TGTGCCAGCAGTTACTCGAGGGATTTGTATGAGCAGTTCTTC CASSYSRDLYEQFF